The sequence of this T cell receptor (beta chain) was determined in a study of T cells expressing NK-cell markers. Points from the study as a whole: There were a few donors in whom these clonotypes also led the CD3+CD56-NKG2C+ fraction.

Notes on this clonotype: Its matching antigen is unknown.

The germline V gene has CDR1 SNHLY and CDR2 FYNNEI. The CDR3 loop spans 12 amino acids. TCRdb re-analyzed the 5' RACE reads; it lists each CDR3 protein once, without DNA. Its clone listing holds about 460,000 distinct CDR3 sequences. This chain joins TRBV2 and TRBJ2-1. The sequenced sample was blood T cells: a sorted CD56 or NKG2C T cell subset, CD4+ or CD8+ T cells, or bulk PBMC T cells (not recorded which). This TCR came from a woman between 50 and 59 years old in good health. The CDR3 reads CASSPASNEQFF.